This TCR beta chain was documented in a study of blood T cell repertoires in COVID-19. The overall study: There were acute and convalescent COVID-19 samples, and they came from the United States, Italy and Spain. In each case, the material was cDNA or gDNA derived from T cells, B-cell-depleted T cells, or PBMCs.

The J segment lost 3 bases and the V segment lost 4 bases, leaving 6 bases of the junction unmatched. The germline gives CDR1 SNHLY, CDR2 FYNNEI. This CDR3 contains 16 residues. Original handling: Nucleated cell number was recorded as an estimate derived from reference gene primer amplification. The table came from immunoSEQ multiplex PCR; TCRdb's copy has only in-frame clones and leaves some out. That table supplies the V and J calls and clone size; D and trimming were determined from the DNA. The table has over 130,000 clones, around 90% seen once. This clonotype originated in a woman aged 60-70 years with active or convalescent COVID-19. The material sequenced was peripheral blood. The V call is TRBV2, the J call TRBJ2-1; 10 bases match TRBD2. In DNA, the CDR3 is TGTGCCAGCAGTGGTCTCGGACTAGCGGACTACAATGAGCAGTTCTTC. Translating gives CASSGLGLADYNEQFF. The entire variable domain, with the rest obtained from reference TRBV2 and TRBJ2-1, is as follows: EPEVTQTPSHQVTQMGQEVILRCVPISNHLYFYWYRQILGQKVEFLVSFYNNEISEKSEIFDDQFSVERPDGSNFTLKIRSTKLEDSAMYFCASSGLGLADYNEQFFGPGTRLTVL.